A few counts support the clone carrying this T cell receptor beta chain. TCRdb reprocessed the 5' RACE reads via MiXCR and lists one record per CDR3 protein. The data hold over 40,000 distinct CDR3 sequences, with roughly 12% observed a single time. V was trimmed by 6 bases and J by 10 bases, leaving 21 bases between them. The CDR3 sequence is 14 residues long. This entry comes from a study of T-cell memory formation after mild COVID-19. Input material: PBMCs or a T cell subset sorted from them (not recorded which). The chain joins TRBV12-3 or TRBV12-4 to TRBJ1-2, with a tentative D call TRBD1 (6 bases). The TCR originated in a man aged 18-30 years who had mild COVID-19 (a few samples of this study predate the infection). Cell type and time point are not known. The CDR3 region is CASRRGRGRQDYTF. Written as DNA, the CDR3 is TGTGCCAGCAGGCGGGGCCGGGGCCGACAGGACTACACCTTC.